These 31 T cell receptor beta chains share one sample of origin, sequenced in a study of blood T cells in healthy people across ages. A J-beta primer mix and a sample-barcoded 5' primer were used in a second PCR of about 7 to 12 cycles. TCRdb analysed the 5' RACE reads with MiXCR anew, one entry per CDR3 protein. This sample has about 280,000 distinct CDR3 sequences, with roughly 29% found just once. What was sequenced was blood. These receptors all stem from a woman between 70 and 85 years old in good health.

The chain couples TRBV12-3 or TRBV12-4 to TRBJ1-5, with D possibly TRBD1 on 5 matching bases. The ends were cut back, 8 bases at V and 8 bases at J, with 7 bases in the middle. This CDR3 is built from 10 residues. Here the CDR3 reads CASGGEPQHF. CDR3 DNA: TGTGCCAGCGGAGGGGAGCCCCAGCATTTT.

The chain combines TRBV7-2 with TRBJ2-7; 9 nucleotides match TRBD1. Germline CDR1 SGHTA, CDR2 FQGNSA. J lost 5 bases, V lost 1 base, and 6 bases had no gene match. The CDR3 totals 15 residues. CDR3 coding DNA: TGTGCCAGCAGCTTAGACGCGACAGGGGGGGACGAGCAGTACTTC. It codes for CASSLDATGGDEQYF.

Worth noting for this clonotype: At one end the junction does not follow the germline gene, possibly because of a read error. The J gene is TRBJ1-4, the V gene TRBV6-6; D call uncertain. Germline V gene data show CDR1 as MNHNY and CDR2 as SVGAGI (reference sequence). The CDR3 has 16 amino acids. CDR3 in amino acids: CASSFGQAATNEKRFF. As DNA, the CDR3 is TGTGCCAGCAGTTTCGGGCAAGCAGCAACTAATGAAAAACGGTTTTTT.

This clonotype showed up just a few times. The junction differs from germline at one of its ends, possibly a read error. The chain combines TRBV9 with TRBJ2-5; 8 nucleotides line up with TRBD1. The CDR3 contains 15 residues. Germline loops: CDR1 SGDLS, CDR2 YYNGEE. CDR3 sequence: CASSVARGRYNEQFF. CDR3 DNA: TGTGCCAGCAGCGTAGCCAGGGGGCGGTACAATGAGCAGTTTTTC.

This chain links TRBV4-3 with TRBJ2-1; 8 bases fit TRBD2. Germline assignment: CDR1 LGHNA and CDR2 YSLEER. V shed 0 bases and J 6 bases; nucleotides not matched to a gene: 7. The CDR3 sequence is 16 residues long. CDR3 loop: CASSQESGSMINEQFF. In DNA form, the CDR3 reads TGCGCCAGCAGCCAAGAAAGCGGGAGTATGATCAATGAGCAGTTCTTC.

This chain uses TRBV20-1 with TRBJ2-1; 9 bases line up with TRBD2. Trimming took 4 bases from V and 8 from J; bases not matched to a gene: 9. There are 14 residues in the CDR3. Germline lookup yields CDR1 DFQATT and CDR2 SNEGSKA (reference sequence). CDR3 sequence: CSAKRLAVWDEQFF. The DNA for the CDR3 is TGCAGTGCTAAACGACTAGCGGTTTGGGATGAGCAGTTCTTC.

The chain uses TRBV6-5 and TRBJ2-5, with D perhaps assigned TRBD1 or TRBD2 (5 bases each). The J call is doubtful: the DNA matches TRBJ2-1 better. From germline, CDR1 is MNHEY and CDR2 SVGAGI. This CDR3 comprises 13 residues. This CDR3 reads CATTKRGRDEQFF. CDR3 in DNA: TGTGCCACCACAAAAAGGGGACGGGATGAGCAGTTCTTC.

This clonotype showed up just a few times. This chain links TRBV3-1 with TRBJ2-1; 12 nucleotides line up with TRBD1. The CDR3 sequence is 15 residues long. The junction had 8 bases not matched to a gene; V was cut back by 4 bases and J by 10 bases. Germline V gene sequence: CDR1 LGHDT, CDR2 YNNKEL (reference sequence). The chain's CDR3 is CASSPRDRGRIEQFF. CDR3 DNA sequence: TGTGCCAGCAGCCCGCGGGACAGGGGGCGTATCGAGCAGTTCTTC.

This clonotype was detected a few times. V is TRBV20-1 and J is TRBJ2-7; D gene uncertain. This CDR3 contains 11 residues. Germline loops: CDR1 DFQATT, CDR2 SNEGSKA (reference sequence). V was clipped by 7 bases and J by 1 base, with 8 bases between them. This CDR3 reads CSVLLSYEQYF. The CDR3 DNA sequence: TGCAGTGTTCTGCTATCCTACGAGCAGTACTTC.

This clonotype was seen a few times. V gene TRBV9 combines with J gene TRBJ1-5; 7 nucleotides agree with TRBD1. The CDR3 sequence is 17 residues long. The trim removed 0 bases at V and 4 bases at J, leaving 10 bases unmatched. CDR1 is SGDLS, CDR2 YYNGEE, per germline. The CDR3 protein is CASSVGKTGRGNQPQHF. DNA of the CDR3: TGTGCCAGCAGCGTAGGGAAGACAGGGAGGGGGAATCAGCCCCAGCATTTT.

This clonotype was observed a handful of times. The J gene is TRBJ2-5, the V gene TRBV7-2, with 9 positions matching TRBD2. This CDR3 has 14 amino acids. V shed 5 bases, J shed 11 bases, and the junction held 12 bases outside the gene matches. Germline lookup yields CDR1 SGHTA and CDR2 FQGNSA. The DNA of the CDR3 is TGTGCCAGCAGCCGTTGGGGTAGCGGGAGTGAGCAGTACTTC. Protein: CASSRWGSGSEQYF.

The CDR3 loop reads CATLQLKVRYTF. The DNA of the CDR3 is TGTGCCACCCTCCAACTCAAAGTTCGCTACACCTTC. The chain recombines TRBV28 with TRBJ1-2; unclear D gene. CDR1 and CDR2 from the germline V gene are MDHEN and SYDVKM. The V end lost 10 bases, the J end lost 9 bases, and 18 bases lay between the germline ends. The CDR3 sequence is 12 residues long.

To note about this clonotype: A much bigger clone sits one base away, suggesting this may be a read error. CDR3 sequence: CASSYGTSEGHNIQYF. The DNA for the CDR3 is TGTGCCAGCAGTTACGGGACTAGCGAGGGCCACAACATTCAGTACTTC. The rearrangement links TRBV6-2 or TRBV6-3 to TRBJ2-4; TRBD2 matches 10 bases. The junction had 8 bases not matched to a gene; V was cut back by 2 bases and J by 7 bases. The CDR3 totals 16 residues. Per the germline V gene, CDR1 is MNHEY and CDR2 is SVGEGT.

This rearrangement joins TRBV20-1 to TRBJ1-1; perhaps TRBD1 as D (5 bases). The V end was cut by 4 bases, the J end by 1 base, with 16 bases between. CDR1 and CDR2 from the germline V gene are DFQATT and SNEGSKA (reference sequence). This CDR3 has 15 residues. CDR3 loop: CSAKNTTRENTEAFF. As DNA, the CDR3 is TGCAGTGCTAAAAACACGACCAGGGAGAACACTGAAGCTTTCTTT.

The CDR3 coding sequence is TGTGCCAGCAGCCATTACCCGGGACAGCAAGAGACCCAGTACTTC. Translating it yields CASSHYPGQQETQYF. The chain has TRBV3-1 and TRBJ2-5; TRBD1 agrees at 7 bases. J was trimmed by 2 bases and V by 3 bases; bases with no gene match: 6. This CDR3 region has 15 residues. In germline, CDR1 is LGHDT, CDR2 YNNKEL (reference sequence).

This clonotype was observed a handful of times. CDR3 protein: CASSLRERRGTQYF. Written as DNA, the CDR3 is TGTGCCAGCAGTTTACGGGAGCGGAGGGGGACCCAGTACTTC. The V and J genes are TRBV12-3 or TRBV12-4 and TRBJ2-5; the D gene is possibly TRBD2 (6 bases). This CDR3 comprises 14 residues. V was clipped by 2 bases and J by 7 bases, with 14 bases between them.

Only a few counts were recorded for this clonotype. The chain links TRBV4-2 to TRBJ2-3, with D perhaps TRBD2 (6 bases). V lost 5 bases, J lost 5 bases, and 17 bases lay in between. Germline assignment: CDR1 LGHNA and CDR2 YNFKEQ. The CDR3 is 15 amino acids. In DNA, the CDR3 is TGTGCCAGCAGCACCGGGGGTGGGGCACAAGATACGCAGTATTTT. Translating it yields CASSTGGGAQDTQYF.

This clonotype occurred a few times. The chain couples TRBV6-1 to TRBJ2-5; 8 nucleotides line up with TRBD1. The V and J ends lost 6 bases and 12 bases, in that order; junction bases with no gene match: 15. This CDR3 is built from 14 residues. Germline loops: CDR1 MNHNS, CDR2 SASEGT. The CDR3 DNA reads as TGTGCCAGCAGGAGGGGACAGGACAACTTAGGGGAGTACTTC. Its protein product is CASRRGQDNLGEYF.

The chain combines TRBV5-1 with TRBJ2-5, with D possibly matching TRBD1 (6 bases). The J call could be wrong; TRBJ2-7 is a better fit for the DNA end. Germline V gene sequence: CDR1 SGHRS, CDR2 YFSETQ. The CDR3 loop spans 15 amino acids. This chain's CDR3 is CASSLGDKAYYEQYF. The CDR3 DNA sequence: TGCGCCAGCAGCTTGGGGGACAAGGCTTACTACGAGCAGTACTTC.

The chain has TRBV29-1 and TRBJ2-3; 8 nucleotides line up with TRBD2. With V trimmed by 3 bases and J by 2 bases, 10 bases remained unmatched. Per germline, CDR1 SQVTM and CDR2 ANQGSEA. The CDR3 spans 16 residues. CDR3 in amino acids: CSVEGGTRFSTDTQYF. In DNA form, the CDR3 reads TGCAGCGTTGAGGGGGGGACTAGATTCTCCACAGATACGCAGTATTTT.

The V and J genes are TRBV7-9 and TRBJ1-4; D not certain. CDR1 is SEHNR, CDR2 FQNEAQ, per germline (reference sequence). The CDR3 covers 14 residues. The V end lost 0 bases, the J end lost 0 bases, and 2 bases lay between the germline ends. DNA for the CDR3: TGTGCCAGCAGCTTAGCCACAACTAATGAAAAACTGTTTTTT. Its translation is CASSLATTNEKLFF.

This clonotype was seen only a few times. The chain is built from TRBV4-1 and TRBJ2-4; D is undetermined. V lost 2 bases and J 0 bases, leaving 8 bases between the germline ends. CDR3 length: 15 amino acids. Germline V gene lookup returns CDR1 MGHRA and CDR2 YSYEKL. The DNA of the CDR3 is TGCGCCAGCAGCCAACCGACCGTAGCCAAAAACATTCAGTACTTC. As protein: CASSQPTVAKNIQYF.

This sequence joins TRBV5-4 and TRBJ1-4; a possible D gene is TRBD1 (5 bases). This CDR3 has 14 amino acids. Trimming left V 4 bases short and J 5 bases short, with 12 bases between. CDR1 and CDR2 from the germline V gene are SGHNT and YYREEE (reference sequence). The CDR3 coding sequence is TGTGCCAGCAGCCTAGACAGATACAATGAAAAACTGTTTTTT. This translates into CASSLDRYNEKLFF. The full variable domain, its missing parts supplied by reference TRBV5-4 and TRBJ1-4, is ETGVTQSPTHLIKTRGQQVTLRCSSQSGHNTVSWYQQALGQGPQFIFQYYREEENGRGNFPPRFSGLQFPNYSSELNVNALELDDSALYLCASSLDRYNEKLFFGSGTQLSVL.

The chain is built from TRBV5-5 and TRBJ2-5; 10 positions match TRBD1. Germline CDR1 reads SGHKS; CDR2 reads YYEKEE (reference sequence). V lost 4 bases and J lost 2; bases outside the gene matches: 8. This CDR3 is 16 amino acids long. CDR3 nucleotides: TGTGCCAGCAGCCTTCGACAGGGGGCGCCTCAAGAGACCCAGTACTTC. This encodes CASSLRQGAPQETQYF.

CDR3 amino acids: CASSPRGTAGTRLNEQFF. Written as DNA, the CDR3 is TGTGCCAGCAGCCCTAGAGGGACCGCCGGGACTAGGCTTAATGAGCAGTTCTTC. The chain combines TRBV11-2 with TRBJ2-1, with 8 bases that match TRBD2. After removal of 5 bases from V and 7 bases from J, the junction contained 19 bases not matched to a gene. This CDR3 contains 18 residues. In germline, CDR1 is SGHAT, CDR2 FQNNGV.

The V call is TRBV7-2, the J call TRBJ2-7; D unresolved. V was shortened by 3 bases and J by 6 bases, with 12 bases between the two germline ends. Germline lookup yields CDR1 SGHTA and CDR2 FQGNSA. The CDR3 consists of 13 residues. The CDR3 protein is CASSFLTLGEQYF. CDR3 DNA: TGTGCCAGCAGCTTCCTTACCTTAGGCGAGCAGTACTTC.

The V call is TRBV6-2 or TRBV6-3, the J call TRBJ2-5, with 7 nucleotides matching TRBD1. The J call may be faulty, since TRBJ2-1 better matches the DNA end. Per the germline V gene, CDR1 is MNHEY and CDR2 is SVGEGT. The CDR3 totals 14 residues. CDR3 region: CASSYFTGDNEQFF. The CDR3 DNA reads as TGTGCCAGCAGTTACTTCACAGGGGATAATGAGCAGTTCTTC.

In the case of this clonotype: This may be a read error, as it is one base from a much larger clone. The CDR3 nucleotides read TGTGCCAGCAGCTTTTCAGGGACCCAAGAGCCCCAGTACTTC. Its protein product is CASSFSGTQEPQYF. The chain employs TRBV7-8 and TRBJ2-5; D possibly uses TRBD1 or TRBD2 (5 bases each). The V gene's germline CDR1 is SGHVS and CDR2 FQNEAQ. The CDR3 loop spans 14 amino acids.

This clonotype has a count of ten or more. The V and J genes are TRBV3-1 and TRBJ1-2; 8 bases line up with TRBD1. The V gene's germline CDR1 is LGHDT and CDR2 YNNKEL (reference sequence). The CDR3 sequence is 14 residues long. The junction had 4 bases not matched to a gene; V was cut back by 4 bases and J by 3 bases. CDR3 DNA sequence: TGTGCCAGCAGCCCCGGACAGGGACACTATGGCTACACCTTC. Protein: CASSPGQGHYGYTF.

The chain is built from TRBV15 and TRBJ2-7, with D unresolved. Trimming removed 0 bases from V and 5 bases from J, with 14 bases in between. This CDR3 region has 15 residues. Germline assignment: CDR1 LNHNV and CDR2 YYDKDF (reference sequence). For the CDR3, the DNA is TGTGCCACCAGCAGAGATGTAACAGTTCGGGACGAGCAGTACTTC. This sequence encodes CATSRDVTVRDEQYF. The full variable domain, rest sourced from reference TRBV15 and TRBJ2-7, is DAMVIQNPRYQVTQFGKPVTLSCSQTLNHNVMYWYQQKSSQAPKLLFHYYDKDFNNEADTPDNFQSRRPNTSFCFLDIRSPGLGDTAMYLCATSRDVTVRDEQYFGPGTRLTVT.

The chain employs TRBV4-3 and TRBJ2-3, with a possible D match to TRBD2 (6 bases). Trimming stripped 4 bases from V and 3 bases from J, with 11 bases between. Germline CDR1 is LGHNA and CDR2 is YSLEER. The CDR3 contains 14 residues. The CDR3 here is CASSRTSMTDTQYF. The CDR3, as DNA: TGCGCCAGCAGCCGCACTAGCATGACAGATACGCAGTATTTT.